These T cell receptor beta chains were read from a single sample in a study of T-cell reconstitution after alpha-beta-depleted transplantation in children. TCRdb redid the calling of the PCR reads with MiXCR, one entry per CDR3 protein. The sample lists fewer than 450,000 distinct CDR3 sequences, about 16% seen once, with around 38% in the top ten. Sequencing used PBMCs, mostly from graft donor cells, obtained 360 days after TCRalphabeta/CD19-depleted stem cell transplant. Receptors were obtained from a male patient between 2 and 9 years old who had a stem cell transplant for acute lymphoblastic leukemia, so the T cells may come from the graft donor. Both conserved end residues are part of each CDR3. The D gene is left open where the match is weak. Some rows mark clone size as missing; the rest say once, few, many or name a class of expanded clone.

12	TRBV28	TRBJ1-1	-	TRBD1	TGTGCCAGCAGCTCGGGACAGTTTGAAGCTTTCTTT	CASSSGQFEAFF
13	TRBV6-1	TRBJ2-7	few	-	TGTGCCAGCAGTGAAGGGTCTTTACGGATGGAGTACTTC	CASSEGSLRMEYF
14	TRBV5-1	TRBJ2-5	many	-	TGCGCCAGCAGCTTGGACGTGGGGGCGGAGACCCAGTACTTC	CASSLDVGAETQYF
16	TRBV29-1	TRBJ2-3	-	-	TGCAGCGTTGAGGCGTTGGGGTTCCCCCTGCTAGATACGCAGTATTTT	CSVEALGFPLLDTQYF
17	TRBV28	TRBJ2-1	few	TRBD2	TGTGCCAGCAGTCAGCCCTCTAGCGGCACTCCCTACAATGAGCAGTTCTTC	CASSQPSSGTPYNEQFF
17	TRBV29-1	TRBJ2-1	many	TRBD2	TGCAGCGTTGGGGAGACCTGGACTAGCGGCTCCTACAATGAGCAGTTCTTC	CSVGETWTSGSYNEQFF
17	TRBV28	TRBJ2-3	few	TRBD1	TGTGCCAGCAGTTTATGGACAGGGGGAGGGGACACAGATACGCAGTATTTT	CASSLWTGGGDTDTQYF
15	TRBV18	TRBJ2-5	few	-	TGTGCCAGCTCAAGGGGGACTGACGGGGGAGAGACCCAGTACTTC	CASSRGTDGGETQYF
15	TRBV20-1	TRBJ2-1	few	TRBD2	TGCAGTGCAACCTTTAGCGGGAGTTATTACAATGAGCAGTTCTTC	CSATFSGSYYNEQFF
19	TRBV12-3/TRBV12-4	TRBJ2-6	many	-	TGTGCCAGCAGTTTCCGTCCTTTCCCCTTCCTCTCTGGGGCCAACGTCCTGACTTTC	CASSFRPFPFLSGANVLTF
14	TRBV20-1	TRBJ2-1	few	-	TGCAGTGCTAGAGGAAGAGAAGTTTACAATGAGCAGTTCTTC	CSARGREVYNEQFF
16	TRBV20-1	TRBJ2-7	many	TRBD2	TGCAGTGCTAGAGATCAGGCTAGCGGCCAACCCTACGAGCAGTACTTC	CSARDQASGQPYEQYF
18	TRBV7-3	TRBJ2-1	many	TRBD2	TGTGCCAGCAGCTCACGACCGGGACTAGCGGGCTCCTACAATGAGCAGTTCTTC	CASSSRPGLAGSYNEQFF
11	TRBV24-1	TRBJ2-2	few	-	TGTGCCACCAGCAGACAGGAGGCACTGTTTTTT	CATSRQEALFF
15	TRBV18	TRBJ2-5	many	TRBD2	TGTGCCAGCTCACCAAGACTAGCGGGAGTAGAGACCCAGTACTTC	CASSPRLAGVETQYF
14	TRBV10-2	TRBJ1-1	-	-	TGCGCCAGCAGTGAGCCGGGGGCGAACACTGAAGCTTTCTTT	CASSEPGANTEAFF